This TCR beta chain was captured by sequencing in a study of OX40 agonist ivuxolimab in advanced cancers. Clones were sequenced by immunoSEQ multiplex PCR, and TCRdb holds only the in-frame ones, with some missing. The table shows tens of thousands of clones, with more than 70% occurring only once. The CDR3 is 12 amino acids. V was cut by 6 bases and J by 8 bases, with 11 bases left in between. Germline lookup yields CDR1 MDHEN and CDR2 SYDVKM. This sample comprised CD4+ or CD8+ T cells sorted from blood, obtained in a trial of the OX40 agonist ivuxolimab. The J gene is TRBJ2-1, the V gene TRBV28, with D hard to call. This TCR derives from an adult with an advanced solid tumor such as melanoma, head and neck, liver or kidney cancer. Written as DNA, the CDR3 is TGTGCCAGCAGCACCGGGTGGGATGAGCAGTTCTTC. It yields the protein CASSTGWDEQFF.